Presented here are 14 T cell receptor beta chains from one specimen sequenced in a study of blood T cells in healthy people across ages. The authors ran a second PCR of 7 to 11 cycles using a sample-barcoded 5' primer and a J-beta primer mix. One entry per CDR3 protein, called by TCRdb with MiXCR from the 5' RACE reads. This table has 890,000 or so distinct CDR3 sequences, 62% appearing once. Input material: blood. The source of these receptors is a man younger than 40 in good health.

This clonotype was counted only a few times. The chain employs TRBV9 and TRBJ2-1; 7 nucleotides align to TRBD2. The CDR3 has 14 amino acids. The germline gives CDR1 SGDLS, CDR2 YYNGEE. V lost 3 bases to trimming and J lost 12 bases; unmatched junction nucleotides: 12. Here the CDR3 DNA reads TGTGCCAGCAGCGGCCGGGACTACATTAAGGGGCAGTTCTTC. Protein sequence: CASSGRDYIKGQFF.

This chain joins TRBV7-2 and TRBJ2-7; D is undetermined. V was cut by 1 base and J by 7 bases, with 17 bases left in between. CDR1 and CDR2 from the germline V gene are SGHTA and FQGNSA. The CDR3 runs 15 residues. CDR3 region: CASSLEGDGYPEQYF. CDR3 sequence (DNA): TGTGCCAGCAGCTTAGAAGGAGATGGCTACCCAGAGCAGTACTTC.

The rearrangement uses TRBV15 and TRBJ1-5; weak D call: TRBD1 (5 bases). This CDR3 region has 11 residues. V shed 3 bases and J shed 11 bases, with 8 bases lying between them. Per the germline V gene, CDR1 is LNHNV and CDR2 is YYDKDF (reference sequence). CDR3 DNA sequence: TGTGCCACCAGCAGCAGGACAACCCAGCATTTT. Translated, it gives CATSSRTTQHF.

V gene TRBV10-3 combines with J gene TRBJ2-2, with D unresolved. The V gene's germline CDR1 is ENHRY and CDR2 SYGVKD. CDR3 length: 14 amino acids. The V end was cut by 7 bases, the J end by 1 base, with 10 bases between. The CDR3 DNA reads as TGTGCCATCACCAGGACGGAGAACACCGGGGAGCTGTTTTTT. Translating it yields CAITRTENTGELFF.

V and J are TRBV12-3 or TRBV12-4 and TRBJ2-2, with TRBD1 as a possible D gene (6 bases). V was shortened by 6 bases and J by 8 bases, with 19 bases between the two germline ends. The CDR3 is made up of 15 amino acids. This CDR3 is CASSPQQGSGGELFF. DNA for the CDR3: TGTGCCAGCAGCCCCCAACAGGGTTCAGGAGGGGAGCTGTTTTTT.

This clonotype was found a few times. The chain is built from TRBV15 and TRBJ2-4, with D perhaps assigned TRBD1 or TRBD2 (6 bases each). This CDR3 region has 15 residues. V lost 0 bases and J 3 bases, leaving 9 bases between the germline ends. CDR1 and CDR2 from the germline V gene are LNHNV and YYDKDF (reference sequence). CDR3 DNA sequence: TGTGCCACCAGCAGAGACAGGGGAGGCAAAAACATTCAGTACTTC. Translating gives CATSRDRGGKNIQYF.

The V call is TRBV9, the J call TRBJ2-1; D unresolved. CDR1 and CDR2 (germline): SGDLS, YYNGEE. This CDR3 region has 13 residues. Trimming removed 0 bases from V and 4 bases from J, with 5 bases in between. DNA of the CDR3: TGTGCCAGCAGCGTAGTATCGTACAATGAGCAGTTCTTC. Translation: CASSVVSYNEQFF.

V and J are TRBV15 and TRBJ2-4; D is possibly TRBD2 (6 bases). The CDR3 runs 14 residues. Trimming shortened V by 0 bases and J by 7 bases, and 10 bases separated the two germline ends. Germline V gene sequence: CDR1 LNHNV, CDR2 YYDKDF (reference sequence). CDR3 residues: CATSREGLANIQYF. In DNA form, the CDR3 reads TGTGCCACCAGCAGAGAAGGTCTAGCGAACATTCAGTACTTC. Full variable domain (missing parts from reference TRBV15 and TRBJ2-4): DAMVIQNPRYQVTQFGKPVTLSCSQTLNHNVMYWYQQKSSQAPKLLFHYYDKDFNNEADTPDNFQSRRPNTSFCFLDIRSPGLGDTAMYLCATSREGLANIQYFGAGTRLSVL.

CDR3 loop: CASSVRRGTEAFF. The DNA of the CDR3 is TGTGCCAGCAGCGTTAGGCGGGGGACTGAAGCTTTCTTT. J is TRBJ1-1 and V is TRBV9, with D possibly TRBD1 on 5 matching bases. CDR1 is SGDLS and CDR2 is YYNGEE in the germline V gene. Trimming took off 2 bases at V and 5 bases at J, with 10 bases between the two ends. The CDR3 is 13 residues long.

The rearrangement links TRBV14 to TRBJ2-1; D remains unclear. The V end lost 3 bases, the J end lost 1 base, and 7 bases lay between the germline ends. The CDR3 is 14 residues long. From germline, CDR1 is SGHDN and CDR2 FVKESK. The CDR3 loop is CASSQGISYNEQFF. CDR3 bases: TGTGCCAGCAGCCAGGGGATTTCCTACAATGAGCAGTTCTTC.

The chain joins TRBV25-1 to TRBJ2-1; 11 bases match TRBD2. The CDR3 extends over 16 amino acids. V lost 1 base and J lost 6; bases outside the gene matches: 5. In germline, CDR1 is MGHDK, CDR2 SYGVNS. The CDR3 nucleotides are TGTGCCAGCAGTGAATTCGGGCTAGCGGGGGGCAATGAGCAGTTCTTC. It is translated as CASSEFGLAGGNEQFF.

The chain links TRBV4-1 to TRBJ1-1; no clear D. This CDR3 is 15 amino acids long. V dropped 0 bases and J dropped 5 bases, with 13 bases sitting between them. Germline loops: CDR1 MGHRA, CDR2 YSYEKL. This chain's CDR3 is CASSQEGRQRTEAFF. CDR3 in DNA: TGCGCCAGCAGCCAAGAAGGGAGGCAGCGGACTGAAGCTTTCTTT.

This clonotype was seen more than once but under ten times. The gene calls are TRBV6-1 and TRBJ2-6; TRBD1 aligns across 7 bases. The CDR3 loop spans 18 amino acids. The J segment lost 1 base and the V segment lost 6 bases, leaving 12 bases of the junction unmatched. Germline assignment: CDR1 MNHNS and CDR2 SASEGT. CDR3 amino acids: CASSSKDRSGSGANVLTF. CDR3 sequence (DNA): TGTGCCAGCAGCTCTAAGGACAGGTCGGGGTCTGGGGCCAACGTCCTGACTTTC.

This clonotype was counted only a few times. As DNA, the CDR3 is TGTGCCAGCAGTAGCGGGGGCAGGCGTACGCAGTATTTT. It is translated as CASSSGGRRTQYF. The V gene is TRBV6-2 or TRBV6-3, the J gene TRBJ2-3; 8 nucleotides match TRBD2. This CDR3 comprises 13 residues. The J segment lost 8 bases and the V segment lost 5 bases, leaving 6 bases of the junction unmatched. Germline-derived CDR1 and CDR2 are MNHEY and SVGEGT.